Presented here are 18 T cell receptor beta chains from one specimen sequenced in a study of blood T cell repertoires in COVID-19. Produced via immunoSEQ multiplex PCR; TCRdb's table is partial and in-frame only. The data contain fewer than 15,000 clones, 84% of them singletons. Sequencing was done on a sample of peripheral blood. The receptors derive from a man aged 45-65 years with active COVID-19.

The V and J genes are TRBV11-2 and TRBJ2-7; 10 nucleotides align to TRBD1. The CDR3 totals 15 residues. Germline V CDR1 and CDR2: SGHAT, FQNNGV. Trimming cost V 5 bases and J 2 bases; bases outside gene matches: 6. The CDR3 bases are TGTGCCAGCAGCCCGGGACAGGGGACCCCCTACGAGCAGTACTTC. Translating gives CASSPGQGTPYEQYF.

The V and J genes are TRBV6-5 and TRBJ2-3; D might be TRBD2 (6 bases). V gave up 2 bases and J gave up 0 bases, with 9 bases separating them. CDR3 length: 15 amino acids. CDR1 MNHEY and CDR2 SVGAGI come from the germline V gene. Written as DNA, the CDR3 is TGTGCCAGCAGTTACAGTGCGGGGAGCACAGATACGCAGTATTTT. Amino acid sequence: CASSYSAGSTDTQYF.

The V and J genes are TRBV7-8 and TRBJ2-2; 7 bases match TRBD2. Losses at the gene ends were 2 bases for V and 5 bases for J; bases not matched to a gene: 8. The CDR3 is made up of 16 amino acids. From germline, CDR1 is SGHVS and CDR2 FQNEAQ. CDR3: CASSLFRLALTGELFF. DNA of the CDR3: TGTGCCAGCAGCTTATTCAGACTAGCACTAACCGGGGAGCTGTTTTTT.

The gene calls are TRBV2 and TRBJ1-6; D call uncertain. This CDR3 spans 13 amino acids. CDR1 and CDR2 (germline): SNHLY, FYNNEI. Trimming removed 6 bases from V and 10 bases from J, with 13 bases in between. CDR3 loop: CASREGYGSPLHF. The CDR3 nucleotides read TGTGCCAGCAGGGAGGGTTACGGGTCACCCCTCCACTTT. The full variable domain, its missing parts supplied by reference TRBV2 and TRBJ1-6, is EPEVTQTPSHQVTQMGQEVILRCVPISNHLYFYWYRQILGQKVEFLVSFYNNEISEKSEIFDDQFSVERPDGSNFTLKIRSTKLEDSAMYFCASREGYGSPLHFGNGTRLTVT.

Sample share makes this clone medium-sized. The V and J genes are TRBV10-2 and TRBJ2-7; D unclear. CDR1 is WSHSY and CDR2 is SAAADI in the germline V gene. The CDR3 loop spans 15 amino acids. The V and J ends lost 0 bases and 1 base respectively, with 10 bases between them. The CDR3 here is CASSESSTVSYEQYF. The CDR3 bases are TGCGCCAGCAGTGAGTCGTCAACAGTTTCCTACGAGCAGTACTTC.

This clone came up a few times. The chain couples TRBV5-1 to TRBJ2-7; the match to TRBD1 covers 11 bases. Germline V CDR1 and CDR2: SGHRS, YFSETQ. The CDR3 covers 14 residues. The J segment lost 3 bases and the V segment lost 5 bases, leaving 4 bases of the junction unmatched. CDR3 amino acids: CASSIGTGGYEQYF. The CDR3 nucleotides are TGCGCCAGCAGTATCGGGACAGGGGGCTACGAGCAGTACTTC.

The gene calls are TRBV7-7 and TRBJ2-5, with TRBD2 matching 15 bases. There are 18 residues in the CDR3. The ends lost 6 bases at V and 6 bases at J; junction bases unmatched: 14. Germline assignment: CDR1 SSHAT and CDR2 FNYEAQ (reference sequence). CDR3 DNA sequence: TGTGCCAGCAGTTCCGGACTAGCGGGAGGGCTTCGGCTGAAGACCCAGTACTTC. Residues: CASSSGLAGGLRLKTQYF. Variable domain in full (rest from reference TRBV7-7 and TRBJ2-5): GAGVSQSPRYKVTKRGQDVTLRCDPISSHATLYWYQQALGQGPEFLTYFNYEAQPDKSGLPSDRFSAERPEGSISTLTIQRTEQRDSAMYRCASSSGLAGGLRLKTQYFGPGTRLLVL.

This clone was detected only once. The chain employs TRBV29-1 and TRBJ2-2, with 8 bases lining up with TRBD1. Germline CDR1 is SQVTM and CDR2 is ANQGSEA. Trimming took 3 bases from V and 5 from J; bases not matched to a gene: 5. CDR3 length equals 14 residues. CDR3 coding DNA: TGCAGCGTTGAGGCACAGGGGGGAACCGGGGAGCTGTTTTTT. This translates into CSVEAQGGTGELFF.

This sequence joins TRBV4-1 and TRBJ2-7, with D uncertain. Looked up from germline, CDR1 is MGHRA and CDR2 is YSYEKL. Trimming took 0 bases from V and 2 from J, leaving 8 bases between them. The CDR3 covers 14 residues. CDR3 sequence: CASSQDKHTYEQYF. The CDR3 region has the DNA TGCGCCAGCAGCCAAGATAAGCATACCTACGAGCAGTACTTC.

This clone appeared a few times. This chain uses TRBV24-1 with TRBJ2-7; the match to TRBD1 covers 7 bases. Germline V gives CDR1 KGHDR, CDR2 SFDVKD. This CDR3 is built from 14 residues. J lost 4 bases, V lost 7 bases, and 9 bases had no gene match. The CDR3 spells CATRKDRMFYEQYF. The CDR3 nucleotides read TGTGCCACCAGAAAGGACAGGATGTTTTACGAGCAGTACTTC.

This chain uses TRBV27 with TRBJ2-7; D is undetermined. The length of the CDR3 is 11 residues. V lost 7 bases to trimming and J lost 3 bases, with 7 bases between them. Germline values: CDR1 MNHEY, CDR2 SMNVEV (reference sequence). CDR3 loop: CASTYNYEQYF. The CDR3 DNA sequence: TGTGCCAGCACCTATAACTACGAGCAGTACTTC.

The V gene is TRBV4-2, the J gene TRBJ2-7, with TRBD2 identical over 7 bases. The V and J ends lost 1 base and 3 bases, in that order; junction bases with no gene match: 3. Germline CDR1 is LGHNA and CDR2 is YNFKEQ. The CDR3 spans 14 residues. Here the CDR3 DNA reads TGTGCCAGCAGCCAAGGGGCGGGAGACTACGAGCAGTACTTC. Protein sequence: CASSQGAGDYEQYF.

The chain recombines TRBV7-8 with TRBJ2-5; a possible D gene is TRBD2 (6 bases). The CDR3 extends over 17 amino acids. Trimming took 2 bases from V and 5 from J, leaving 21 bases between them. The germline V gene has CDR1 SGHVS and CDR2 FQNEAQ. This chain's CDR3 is CASSLFAASARVETQYF. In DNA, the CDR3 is TGTGCCAGCAGCTTATTCGCGGCTAGCGCAAGAGTTGAGACCCAGTACTTC.

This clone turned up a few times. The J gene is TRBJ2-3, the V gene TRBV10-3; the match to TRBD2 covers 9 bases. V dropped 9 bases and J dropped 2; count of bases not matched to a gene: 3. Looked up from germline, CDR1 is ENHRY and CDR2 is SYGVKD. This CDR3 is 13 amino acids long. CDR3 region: CAILAGLTDTQYF. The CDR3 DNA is TGTGCCATTCTAGCGGGGCTCACAGATACGCAGTATTTT.

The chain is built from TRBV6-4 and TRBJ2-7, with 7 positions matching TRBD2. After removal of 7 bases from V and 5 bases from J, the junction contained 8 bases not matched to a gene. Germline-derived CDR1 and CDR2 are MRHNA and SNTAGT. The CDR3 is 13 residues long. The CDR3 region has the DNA TGTGCCAGCACCCGGGAGGTCCCTGACGAGCAGTACTTC. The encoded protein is CASTREVPDEQYF.

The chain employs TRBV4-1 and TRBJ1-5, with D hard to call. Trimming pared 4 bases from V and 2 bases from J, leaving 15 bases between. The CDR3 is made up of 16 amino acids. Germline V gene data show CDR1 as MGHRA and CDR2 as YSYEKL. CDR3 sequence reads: CASSPQVIVGNQPQHF. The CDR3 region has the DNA TGCGCCAGCAGCCCCCAGGTTATAGTTGGCAATCAGCCCCAGCATTTT.

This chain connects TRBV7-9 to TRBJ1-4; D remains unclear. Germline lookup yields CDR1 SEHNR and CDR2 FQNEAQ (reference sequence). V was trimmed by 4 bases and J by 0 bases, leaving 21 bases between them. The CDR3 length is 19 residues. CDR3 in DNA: TGTGCCAGCAGCTCAGCAATTGCAGGTTATACGGCAACTAATGAAAAACTGTTTTTT. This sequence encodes CASSSAIAGYTATNEKLFF.

The CDR3: CSVVPPSGQFF. CDR3 nucleotide sequence: TGCAGCGTTGTCCCGCCTAGCGGACAGTTCTTC. The rearrangement links TRBV29-1 to TRBJ2-1, with 7 bases fitting TRBD2. After removal of 4 bases from V and 13 bases from J, the junction contained 7 bases not matched to a gene. This CDR3 spans 11 amino acids. CDR1 is SQVTM and CDR2 is ANQGSEA in the germline V gene.